The 23 T cell receptor beta chains listed next were all sequenced from one sample in a study of human T cells and chemical hapten exposure. As to time point: patch test 3, about 24 weeks after DPC sensitization. As for treatment: therapeutic diphenylcyclopropenone sensitization with weekly scalp DPC. MiXCR was run by TCRdb on the RACE reads, yielding one entry per CDR3 protein. The top ten hold 2.4% of the sample, which has roughly 62,000 distinct CDR3 sequences, around 12% seen once. Sample: whole blood, taken in connection with sensitization to the hapten diphenylcyclopropenone (DPC). The receptors here all came from a man aged 25-45 years with alopecia areata. Some clones in this sample may be carry-over from other donors' samples.

The genes are TRBV7-9 and TRBJ2-3; 13 bases match TRBD2. V shed 3 bases and J 8 bases; nucleotides not matched to a gene: 2. The CDR3 length is 14 residues. Germline CDR1 and CDR2: SEHNR and FQNEAQ (reference sequence). CDR3 protein: CASSFGTSGVTQYF. The CDR3 DNA is TGTGCCAGCAGCTTTGGGACTAGCGGGGTTACGCAGTATTTT.

This chain joins TRBV28 and TRBJ1-1, with no clear D. CDR3 length equals 11 residues. Germline V gene sequence: CDR1 MDHEN, CDR2 SYDVKM. Trimming took 10 bases from V and 3 from J, leaving 9 bases between them. CDR3 sequence reads: CAIARYTEAFF. CDR3 DNA: TGTGCCATAGCTCGGTACACTGAAGCTTTCTTT.

The chain is built from TRBV5-1 and TRBJ2-5, with a weak D call TRBD1 (6 bases). The CDR3 contains 14 residues. The V end was cut by 6 bases, the J end by 4 bases, with 16 bases between. The V gene's germline CDR1 is SGHRS and CDR2 YFSETQ. The CDR3 DNA is TGCGCCAGCAAGACCCTACAGGGCCGAGAGACCCAGTACTTC. Its protein product is CASKTLQGRETQYF.

The V and J genes are TRBV9 and TRBJ2-1, with 10 positions matching TRBD2. This CDR3 comprises 15 residues. Germline CDR1 and CDR2: SGDLS and YYNGEE. V was clipped by 3 bases and J by 5 bases; unmatched bases: 5. The CDR3 nucleotides read TGTGCCAGCAGCGCTCTAGCGGGGGTCAACAATGAGCAGTTCTTC. This encodes CASSALAGVNNEQFF.

This clonotype was picked up many times. The chain combines TRBV6-2 or TRBV6-3 with TRBJ1-5; 9 nucleotides align to TRBD1. Trimming at V came to 2 bases and at J to 7 bases, leaving 6 bases not matched to a gene. The CDR3 has 15 residues. Looked up from germline, CDR1 is MNHEY and CDR2 is SVGEGT. The CDR3 region has the DNA TGTGCCAGCAGTTACCCGGGACAGGGTAACCAGCCCCAGCATTTT. It is translated as CASSYPGQGNQPQHF.

This clonotype has at least ten counts. The CDR3 sequence is CSASGLVDEQYF. In nucleotides, the CDR3 is TGCAGTGCTAGCGGGCTAGTCGACGAGCAGTACTTC. This chain links TRBV20-1 with TRBJ2-7; D is unresolved. Trimming removed 3 bases at V and 5 bases at J, with 11 bases between. Germline V gene sequence: CDR1 DFQATT, CDR2 SNEGSKA (reference sequence). The CDR3 consists of 12 residues.

The chain recombines TRBV7-9 with TRBJ2-7; D is undetermined. The V gene's germline CDR1 is SEHNR and CDR2 FQNEAQ (reference sequence). V lost 7 bases to trimming and J lost 7 bases, with 14 bases between them. This CDR3 has 12 amino acids. The CDR3 DNA follows: TGTGCCAGCACCGATCAGGACGAGGAGCAGTACTTC. It codes for CASTDQDEEQYF.

This clonotype turned up a few times. This CDR3 is CASSFRRLNTEAFF. CDR3 in DNA: TGCGCCAGCAGCTTTCGCAGGTTGAACACTGAAGCTTTCTTT. The gene calls are TRBV5-1 and TRBJ1-1; D uncertain. Per the germline V gene, CDR1 is SGHRS and CDR2 is YFSETQ. The CDR3 covers 14 residues. The V end lost 2 bases, the J end lost 0 bases, and 8 bases lay between the germline ends.

J is TRBJ2-5 and V is TRBV12-3 or TRBV12-4; 8 bases are shared with TRBD1. The junction had 6 bases not matched to a gene; V was cut back by 5 bases and J by 1 base. The length of the CDR3 is 15 residues. CDR3 amino acids: CASSEGTGSQETQYF. For the CDR3, the DNA is TGTGCCAGCAGTGAAGGGACAGGAAGCCAAGAGACCCAGTACTTC.

This clonotype occurred many times. This chain's CDR3 is CASSQTGDYEQYF. In nucleotides, the CDR3 is TGCGCCAGCAGCCAAACAGGAGACTACGAGCAGTACTTC. This rearrangement joins TRBV5-1 to TRBJ2-7; D is perhaps TRBD1 (5 bases). The germline V and J ends were trimmed by 4 bases and 3 bases, with 11 bases remaining between them. This CDR3 is 13 amino acids long. Per germline, CDR1 SGHRS and CDR2 YFSETQ. Looking up the rest from reference TRBV5-1 and TRBJ2-7 gives the full variable domain: KAGVTQTPRYLIKTRGQQVTLSCSPISGHRSVSWYQQTPGQGLQFLFEYFSETQRNKGNFPGRFSGRQFSNSRSEMNVSTLELGDSALYLCASSQTGDYEQYFGPGTRLTVT.

This clonotype has ten or more counts. The chain links TRBV7-9 to TRBJ1-1; 8 positions agree with TRBD1. The CDR3 covers 15 residues. The junction had 7 bases not matched to a gene; V was cut back by 4 bases and J by 3 bases. The germline gives CDR1 SEHNR, CDR2 FQNEAQ (reference sequence). The CDR3 reads CASSSTGVEDTEAFF. Written as DNA, the CDR3 is TGTGCCAGCAGCTCGACAGGGGTAGAGGACACTGAAGCTTTCTTT.

The chain couples TRBV3-1 to TRBJ2-1; TRBD2 matches 11 bases. The trim removed 4 bases at V and 4 bases at J, leaving 12 bases unmatched. The germline CDR1 and CDR2 sequences are LGHDT and YNNKEL (reference sequence). The CDR3 totals 18 residues. The CDR3 protein is CASSPELAGAASYNEQFF. CDR3 in DNA: TGTGCCAGCAGCCCCGAACTAGCGGGGGCCGCCTCGTACAATGAGCAGTTCTTC.

Ten or more counts support this clonotype. The rearrangement uses TRBV5-1 and TRBJ2-1, with 10 positions matching TRBD2. This CDR3 comprises 18 residues. J gave up 0 bases and V 4 bases, and 10 bases lay outside the gene matches. The germline CDR1 and CDR2 sequences are SGHRS and YFSETQ. CDR3 region: CASSPDPTSGASYNEQFF. Written as DNA, the CDR3 is TGCGCCAGCAGCCCGGACCCCACTAGCGGGGCCTCCTACAATGAGCAGTTCTTC.

This clonotype was observed once. The chain employs TRBV20-1 and TRBJ2-7, with 7 bases aligning to TRBD2. This CDR3 comprises 13 residues. CDR1 is DFQATT and CDR2 is SNEGSKA in the germline V gene (reference sequence). V shed 8 bases and J 0 bases; nucleotides not matched to a gene: 7. In DNA, the CDR3 is TGCAGTACTACAACTAGCGTCTCCTACGAGCAGTACTTC. This sequence encodes CSTTTSVSYEQYF.

The sample holds many counts of this clonotype. The rearrangement links TRBV7-3 to TRBJ2-7; D call uncertain. The CDR3 has 15 residues. Trimming took 2 bases from V and 2 from J, leaving 13 bases between them. The germline V gene encodes CDR1 SGHTA and CDR2 FQGTGA. The CDR3, as DNA: TGTGCCAGCAGCTTATTCAACGGAATTACCTACGAGCAGTACTTC. Translation gives CASSLFNGITYEQYF.

The chain couples TRBV7-2 to TRBJ2-3; perhaps TRBD2 as D (5 bases). V lost 3 bases and J lost 5, with 15 bases in between. The CDR3 has 15 residues. Germline V gene data show CDR1 as SGHTA and CDR2 as FQGNSA. CDR3 bases: TGTGCCAGCAGCTTGGTATCGGCCCGGGGAGATACGCAGTATTTT. Its protein is CASSLVSARGDTQYF.

This clonotype was found a few times. The chain couples TRBV28 to TRBJ2-7; tentatively, D is TRBD1 (5 bases). V was cut by 4 bases and J by 6 bases, with 16 bases left in between. The V gene's germline CDR1 is MDHEN and CDR2 SYDVKM. CDR3 length: 14 residues. In DNA form, the CDR3 reads TGTGCCAGCAGTTCCCCCATTACCAGGGTCGAGCAGTACTTC. Its protein is CASSSPITRVEQYF.

This clonotype was observed a few times. The chain joins TRBV25-1 to TRBJ1-2; D not resolved. Trimming stripped 4 bases from V and 3 bases from J, with 6 bases between. Germline loops: CDR1 MGHDK, CDR2 SYGVNS. This CDR3 has 12 residues. CDR3 sequence (DNA): TGTGCCAGCAGTGGGGAGGACTATGGCTACACCTTC. It specifies CASSGEDYGYTF.

The CDR3 DNA reads as TGTGCCAGTACCCACGGCAGGGTGAACACTGAAGCTTTCTTT. Protein: CASTHGRVNTEAFF. The chain joins TRBV6-6 to TRBJ1-1; possible D gene TRBD1, 5 bases. Trimming pared 9 bases from V and 0 bases from J, leaving 14 bases between. Looked up from germline, CDR1 is MNHNY and CDR2 is SVGAGI (reference sequence). The CDR3 spans 14 residues.

This clonotype occurred a few times. CDR3 loop: CASTSRVNEQFF. The CDR3 nucleotides read TGTGCCAGCACCAGCCGAGTCAATGAGCAGTTCTTC. The chain uses TRBV7-6 and TRBJ2-1; D gene ambiguous. Germline values: CDR1 SGHVS, CDR2 FNYEAQ. This CDR3 is 12 amino acids long. Trimming stripped 7 bases from V and 6 bases from J, with 10 bases between.

V usage is TRBV12-3 or TRBV12-4 and J usage is TRBJ1-2; D not resolved. V was shortened by 1 base and J by 8 bases, with 8 bases between the two germline ends. This CDR3 is 12 amino acids long. This chain's CDR3 is CASSLGGGGYTF. CDR3 DNA: TGTGCCAGCAGTTTAGGTGGTGGAGGCTACACCTTC.

This clonotype was counted a few times. V is TRBV28 and J is TRBJ1-1; TRBD1 matches at 7 bases. The length of the CDR3 is 17 residues. Germline V CDR1 and CDR2: MDHEN, SYDVKM. The V and J ends lost 4 bases and 5 bases, in that order; junction bases with no gene match: 16. The chain's CDR3 is CASSSREGGLLSTEAFF. In DNA form, the CDR3 reads TGTGCCAGCAGTTCTCGGGAAGGGGGCCTTCTATCAACTGAAGCTTTCTTT. Complete variable domain (other parts from reference TRBV28 and TRBJ1-1): DVKVTQSSRYLVKRTGEKVFLECVQDMDHENMFWYRQDPGLGLRLIYFSYDVKMKEKGDIPEGYSVSREKKERFSLILESASTNQTSMYLCASSSREGGLLSTEAFFGQGTRLTVV.

There are a few counts of this clonotype. V is TRBV6-5 and J is TRBJ2-2, with D perhaps matching TRBD1 (5 bases). Trimming removed 0 bases at V and 6 bases at J, with 17 bases between. This CDR3 contains 17 residues. Germline V CDR1 and CDR2: MNHEY, SVGAGI. The CDR3 bases are TGTGCCAGCAGTTACTCTTGGTCGGCAGGGCTCGCCGGGGAGCTGTTTTTT. Its protein is CASSYSWSAGLAGELFF.